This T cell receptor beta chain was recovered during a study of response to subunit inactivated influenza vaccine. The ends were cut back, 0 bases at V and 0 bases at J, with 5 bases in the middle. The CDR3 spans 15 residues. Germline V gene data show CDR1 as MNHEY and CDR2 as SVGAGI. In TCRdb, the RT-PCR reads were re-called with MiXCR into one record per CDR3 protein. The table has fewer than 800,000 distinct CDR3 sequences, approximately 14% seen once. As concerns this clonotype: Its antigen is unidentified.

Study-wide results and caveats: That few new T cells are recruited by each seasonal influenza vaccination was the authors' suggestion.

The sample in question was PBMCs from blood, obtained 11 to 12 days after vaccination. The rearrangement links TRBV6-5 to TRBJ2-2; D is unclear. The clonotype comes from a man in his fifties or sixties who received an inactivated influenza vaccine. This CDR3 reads CASSYSRTNTGELFF. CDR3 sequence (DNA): TGTGCCAGCAGTTACTCCCGGACGAACACCGGGGAGCTGTTTTTT.